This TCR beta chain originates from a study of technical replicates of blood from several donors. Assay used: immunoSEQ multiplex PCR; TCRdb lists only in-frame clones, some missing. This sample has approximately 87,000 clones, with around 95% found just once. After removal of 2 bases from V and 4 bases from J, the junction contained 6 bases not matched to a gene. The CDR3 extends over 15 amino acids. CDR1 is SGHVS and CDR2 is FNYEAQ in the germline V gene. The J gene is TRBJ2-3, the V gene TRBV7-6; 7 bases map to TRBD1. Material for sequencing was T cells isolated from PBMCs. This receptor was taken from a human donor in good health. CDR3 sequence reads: CASSLYRGGPDTQYF. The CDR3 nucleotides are TGTGCCAGCAGCTTATACAGGGGTGGCCCAGATACGCAGTATTTT.